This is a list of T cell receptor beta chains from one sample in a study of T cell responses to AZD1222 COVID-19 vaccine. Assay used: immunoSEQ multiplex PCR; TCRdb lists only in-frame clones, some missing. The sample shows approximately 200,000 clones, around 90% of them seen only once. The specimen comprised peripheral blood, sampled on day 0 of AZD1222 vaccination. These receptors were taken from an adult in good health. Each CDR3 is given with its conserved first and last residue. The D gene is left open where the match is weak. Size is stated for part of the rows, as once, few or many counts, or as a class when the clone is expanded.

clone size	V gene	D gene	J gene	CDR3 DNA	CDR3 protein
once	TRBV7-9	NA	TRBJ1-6	TGTGCCAGCAGCGTCTTGAATTCACCCCTCCACTTT	CASSVLNSPLHF
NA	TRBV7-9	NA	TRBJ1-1	TGTGCCAGCAGCTTAATCAAGTCGGGCACTGAAGCTTTCTTT	CASSLIKSGTEAFF
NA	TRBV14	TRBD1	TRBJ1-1	TGTGCCAGCAGCCCCCTTATAGGGACAGGGGCCTATAACACTGAAGCTTTCTTT	CASSPLIGTGAYNTEAFF
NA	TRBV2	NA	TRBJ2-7	TGTGCCAGCAGTGGGCTCGGCTCCTACGAGCAGTACTTC	CASSGLGSYEQYF
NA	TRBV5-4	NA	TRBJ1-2	TGTGCCAGCAGCCTAGGGTCTAACTATGGCTACACCTTC	CASSLGSNYGYTF
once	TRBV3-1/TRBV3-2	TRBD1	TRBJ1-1	TGTGCCAGCAGCCGCCCCGGGACAGGGGTTGTGCAAGCTTTCTTT	CASSRPGTGVVQAFF
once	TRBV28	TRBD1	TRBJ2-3	TGTGCCAGCAGTGGCCGGACAGGGAGAGGAGATACGCAGTATTTT	CASSGRTGRGDTQYF
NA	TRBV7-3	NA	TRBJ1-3	TGTGCCAGCAGCCCGACCTTCTCTGGAAACACCATATATTTT	CASSPTFSGNTIYF
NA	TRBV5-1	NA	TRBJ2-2	TGCGCCAGCAGCTTTAGATTCGCGAACACCGGGGAGCTGTTTTTT	CASSFRFANTGELFF
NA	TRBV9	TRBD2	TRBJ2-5	TGTGCCAGCAGCGTCGGGACTAGTAATGGGGAGACCCAGTACTTC	CASSVGTSNGETQYF
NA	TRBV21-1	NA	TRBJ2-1	TGTGCCAGCACAAGTAATCTCAATGAGCAGTTCTTC	CASTSNLNEQFF
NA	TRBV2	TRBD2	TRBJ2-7	TGTGCCAGCAGTCAAGCGGGGGGACTTCGGTACGAGCAGTACTTC	CASSQAGGLRYEQYF
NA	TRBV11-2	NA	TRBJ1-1	TGTGCCAGCAGCTTGGGAGGGGTGGGGAACACTGAAGCTTTCTTT	CASSLGGVGNTEAFF
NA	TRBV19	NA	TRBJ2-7	TGTGCCAGTAGTATAGTTCTAAGTGGGGACGAGCGGTACTTC	CASSIVLSGDERYF
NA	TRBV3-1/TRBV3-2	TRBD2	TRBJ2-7	TGTGCCAGCAGCCAAGATAGGGGACTAGCGGGGGCTGGGGAGCAGTACTTC	CASSQDRGLAGAGEQYF
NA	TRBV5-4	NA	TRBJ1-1	TGTGCCAGCAGCTTGCTAGGGCGGACTGAAGCTTTCTTT	CASSLLGRTEAFF
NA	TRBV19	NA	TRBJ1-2	TGTGCCAGTAGTATAGAGGGAAACTATGGCTACACCTTC	CASSIEGNYGYTF
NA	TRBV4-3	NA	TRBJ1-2	TGCGCCAGCAGCCAAGACAGGGTCTATGGCTACACCTTC	CASSQDRVYGYTF
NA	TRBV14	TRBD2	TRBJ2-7	TGTGCCAGCAGCCCCCGACGGGGGGTATATACCTACGAGCAGTACTTC	CASSPRRGVYTYEQYF
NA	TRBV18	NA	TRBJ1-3	TGTGCCAGCCACCAATCGGGGGCTATTGTCTCTGGAAACACCATATATTTT	CASHQSGAIVSGNTIYF
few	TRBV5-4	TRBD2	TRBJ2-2	TGTGCCAGCAGCCGGCTCGCGGGGGGCACCGGGGAGCTGTTTTTT	CASSRLAGGTGELFF
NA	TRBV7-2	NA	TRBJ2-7	TGTGCCAGCAGCTTGGGGACCCTGAGGGAGCAGTACTTC	CASSLGTLREQYF
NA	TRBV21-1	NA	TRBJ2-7	TGTGCCAGCAGCGGGCAGGGAATTGTCTACGAGCAGTACTTC	CASSGQGIVYEQYF
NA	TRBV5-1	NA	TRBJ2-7	TGCGCCAGCAGCTCGGGCCCCTACGAGCAGTACTTC	CASSSGPYEQYF
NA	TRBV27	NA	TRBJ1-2	TGTGCCAGCAGTTTATCGATAATGGGGGGGCTCTATGGCTACACCTTC	CASSLSIMGGLYGYTF
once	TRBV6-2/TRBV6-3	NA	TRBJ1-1	TGTGCCAGCAGTTCCCCTCCGGCTGCCACTGAAGCTTTCTTT	CASSSPPAATEAFF
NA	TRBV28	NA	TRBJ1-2	TGTGCCAGCGGACCCGGGACGCCTAACTATGGCTACACCTTC	CASGPGTPNYGYTF
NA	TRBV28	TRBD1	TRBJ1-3	TGTGCCAGCAGCCCCGGGAGGGGGCCAGGAAACACCATATATTTT	CASSPGRGPGNTIYF
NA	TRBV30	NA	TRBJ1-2	TGTGCCTGGAGTTTGGGACCTTATGGCTACACCTTC	CAWSLGPYGYTF
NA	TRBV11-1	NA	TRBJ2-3	TGTGCCAGCAGCTCGAGTTGGGGCACAGATACGCAGTATTTT	CASSSSWGTDTQYF
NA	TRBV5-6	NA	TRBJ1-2	TGTGCCAGCAGCTTGGCGTGGGGGGTCCCTGGCTACACCTTC	CASSLAWGVPGYTF
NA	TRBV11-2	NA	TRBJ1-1	TGTGCCAGCAGGGTGGTGGAAGGGTTGAACACTGAAGCTTTCTTT	CASRVVEGLNTEAFF
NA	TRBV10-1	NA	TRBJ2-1	TGCGCCGGGGGCACCGGTGGGAATGAGCAGTTCTTC	CAGGTGGNEQFF